This T cell receptor (beta chain) was sequenced for a study of cytomegalovirus exposure and HLA in healthy donors. Study observations and caveats: As a later analysis showed, a missense DCLRE1C variant was linked to trimming of TCR beta V- and J-genes. The listing of 150 to 200 TCR beta chains classed them as cytomegalovirus-associated. Presence/absence analyses assumed roughly uniform sequencing depth across donors.

Concerning this clone: Its specificity is not known.

Germline V gene sequence: CDR1 SGHNT, CDR2 YYREEE (reference sequence). Trimming pared 0 bases from V and 8 bases from J, leaving 14 bases between. The CDR3 runs to 14 residues. PCR primers comprised 60 Vbeta and 13 Jbeta primers. Only in-frame clones appear in the TCRdb table, and some are missing; sequencing was by immunoSEQ multiplex PCR. The repertoire includes about 120,000 clones, roughly 80% of them detected once, and about 2.5% sits in the top ten. This TCR was sampled from a female donor in good health and CMV-seronegative. The rearrangement links TRBV5-4 to TRBJ1-2; D is undetermined. The sample was PBMCs. The CDR3 DNA sequence: TGTGCCAGCAGCTTGGAACTGGAGTCCCTAGGCTACACCTTC. Translated: CASSLELESLGYTF.